Given below is one T cell receptor (beta chain) in context. Its antigen is as yet unknown. Described time point: cycle 4 day 1 (C4D1), after more than five weeks of nivolumab. Every patient was affected by relapse after autologous stem cell transplantation, while exposure to brentuximab vedotin was not uniform. This sample stems from a study of PD-1 blockade in classical Hodgkin lymphoma. Study-wide results and caveats: Baseline TCR diversity was reportedly lower in newly diagnosed patients than in healthy donors. It was reported as lower still in relapsed/refractory patients.

V lost 2 bases and J lost 4; bases outside the gene matches: 11. The germline V gene has CDR1 MDHEN and CDR2 SYDVKM. The CDR3 contains 17 residues. Measured with immunoSEQ multiplex PCR; TCRdb has only the in-frame clones, and not every one. The sample has 96,000 or so clones, roughly 91% seen once. This specimen consisted of peripheral blood mononuclear cells (PBMCs), obtained before the fourth cycle of nivolumab. This clonotype originated in a human donor with classical Hodgkin lymphoma. The chain links TRBV28 to TRBJ1-2; 9 nucleotides line up with TRBD1. The CDR3 DNA reads as TGTGCCAGCAGTTTAGTAACAGGGGGCCGGAGAGTCTATGGCTACACCTTC. Amino acids: CASSLVTGGRRVYGYTF.